This TCR beta chain stems from a study of identical twins. This CDR3 has 14 amino acids. TCRdb independently ran MiXCR on the 5' RACE reads; one entry per CDR3 protein. The sample shows over 200,000 distinct CDR3 sequences, less than 9.5% of them seen only once. The sequenced material came from memory (CD45RO+) T cells sorted from blood. The genes are TRBV21-1 and TRBJ2-7. TRBV21-1 is reported as a pseudogene. This sequence originates from a woman in her late teens or twenties in good health. The CDR3 DNA reads TGTGCCAGCAGCAAAGCGGGAGGGCCCTACGAGCAGTACTTC. Its translation is CASSKAGGPYEQYF.